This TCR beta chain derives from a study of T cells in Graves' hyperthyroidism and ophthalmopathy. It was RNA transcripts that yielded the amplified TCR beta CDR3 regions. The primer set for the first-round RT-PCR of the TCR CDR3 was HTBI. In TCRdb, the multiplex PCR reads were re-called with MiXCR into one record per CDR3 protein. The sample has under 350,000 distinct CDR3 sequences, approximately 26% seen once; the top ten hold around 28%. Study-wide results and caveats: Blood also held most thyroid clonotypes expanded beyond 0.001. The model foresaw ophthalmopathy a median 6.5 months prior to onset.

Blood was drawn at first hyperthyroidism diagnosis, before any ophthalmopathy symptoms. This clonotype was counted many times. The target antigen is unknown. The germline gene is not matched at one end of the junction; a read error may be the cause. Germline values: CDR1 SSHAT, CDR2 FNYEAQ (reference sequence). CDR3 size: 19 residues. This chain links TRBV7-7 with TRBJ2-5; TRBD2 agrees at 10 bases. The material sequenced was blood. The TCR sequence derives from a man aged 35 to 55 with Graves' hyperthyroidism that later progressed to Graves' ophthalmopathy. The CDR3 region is CASSLALGASGSLQETQYF. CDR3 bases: TGTGCTAGCAGCTTAGCATTGGGGGCTAGCGGGAGTCTCCAAGAGACCCAGTACTTC. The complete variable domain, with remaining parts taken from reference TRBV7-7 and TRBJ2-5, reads GAGVSQSPRYKVTKRGQDVTLRCDPISSHATLYWYQQALGQGPEFLTYFNYEAQPDKSGLPSDRFSAERPEGSISTLTIQRTEQRDSAMYRCASSLALGASGSLQETQYFGPGTRLLVL.